This T cell receptor (beta chain) was identified during a study of shared clonotypes between healthy human individuals. Points from the study as a whole: Only a few donors were included, so the genetic and exposure-history diversity represented was limited.

This CDR3 comprises 15 residues. V lost 0 bases and J lost 5, with 12 bases in between. The V gene's germline CDR1 is SGDLS and CDR2 YYNGEE. Samples underwent the assay at deep level. Here immunoSEQ multiplex PCR was the method, and the copy in TCRdb shows in-frame clones only, minus some. Here the sample spans about 2 million clones, about 95% being singletons. Cells designated naive CD8 were CD45RO-negative and were positively selected for CCR7, with terminally differentiated effector memory CD45RA+ cells excluded. Remarks on this clone: Its target is not known. The sample contains more than one DNA sequence encoding this CDR3.

The sequence came from a young man in good health. The rearrangement uses TRBV9 and TRBJ2-1; a weak D match, TRBD1 (6 bases). Material: naive CD8+ T cells sorted from blood. The DNA for the CDR3 is TGTGCCAGCAGCGTAGGTGGGGGCCTTAACAATGAGCAGTTCTTC. Its translation: CASSVGGGLNNEQFF.